These 19 T cell receptor beta chains originate from one sample sequenced in a study of T cells in localized non-small cell lung cancer. Using immunoSEQ multiplex PCR, the repertoire was profiled, and TCRdb retains in-frame clones only, with some absent. Of 25,000 to 30,000 clones listed, approximately 90% were seen once; the top ten hold about 28%. The sequencing used peripheral blood, collected before any cancer treatment. The source is a female donor of 60 years or more with stage I lung adenocarcinoma.

V gene TRBV5-1 combines with J gene TRBJ2-5; D is perhaps TRBD2 (5 bases). V lost 4 bases and J lost 5, with 15 bases in between. The V gene's germline CDR1 is SGHRS and CDR2 YFSETQ. This CDR3 has 14 residues. In nucleotides, the CDR3 is TGCGCCAGCAGCGTTGGACTGCTTTCGGAGACCCAGTACTTC. It translates to CASSVGLLSETQYF. Variable domain in full (rest from reference TRBV5-1 and TRBJ2-5): KAGVTQTPRYLIKTRGQQVTLSCSPISGHRSVSWYQQTPGQGLQFLFEYFSETQRNKGNFPGRFSGRQFSNSRSEMNVSTLELGDSALYLCASSVGLLSETQYFGPGTRLLVL.

The V call is TRBV6-1, the J call TRBJ2-1; TRBD2 aligns across 7 bases. The germline gives CDR1 MNHNS, CDR2 SASEGT. The CDR3 totals 13 residues. With V trimmed by 4 bases and J by 6 bases, 3 bases remained unmatched. The CDR3 DNA sequence: TGTGCCAGCAGTGTCGGCGGGGGCAATGAGCAGTTCTTC. Residues: CASSVGGGNEQFF.

This chain connects TRBV2 to TRBJ2-2, with TRBD1 matching 9 bases. This CDR3 has 15 residues. The germline gives CDR1 SNHLY, CDR2 FYNNEI. V lost 6 bases and J lost 8; bases outside the gene matches: 10. The CDR3 bases are TGTGCCAGCAGCCTAGGACAGGGGTTCCCTGGGGAGCTGTTTTTT. This sequence encodes CASSLGQGFPGELFF.

A single count supports this clone. V and J are TRBV28 and TRBJ1-4; 9 bases line up with TRBD1. Per germline, CDR1 MDHEN and CDR2 SYDVKM. Trimming took 4 bases from V and 5 from J; bases not matched to a gene: 5. The CDR3 has 15 residues. Here the CDR3 reads CASSSPGQGNEKLFF. Here the CDR3 DNA reads TGTGCCAGCAGTTCGCCGGGACAGGGCAATGAAAAACTGTTTTTT. Full variable domain (outside the CDR3, taken from reference TRBV28 and TRBJ1-4): DVKVTQSSRYLVKRTGEKVFLECVQDMDHENMFWYRQDPGLGLRLIYFSYDVKMKEKGDIPEGYSVSREKKERFSLILESASTNQTSMYLCASSSPGQGNEKLFFGSGTQLSVL.

J is TRBJ2-5 and V is TRBV12-5; perhaps D is TRBD1 or TRBD2 (5 bases each). Trimming removed 7 bases at V and 1 base at J, with 10 bases between. In germline, CDR1 is LGHNT, CDR2 FRNRAP. The CDR3 has 13 residues. The CDR3 sequence is CASERGPQETQYF. CDR3 sequence (DNA): TGTGCTAGTGAGAGGGGCCCCCAAGAGACCCAGTACTTC. The variable domain in full, completed from reference TRBV12-5 and TRBJ2-5, reads DARVTQTPRHKVTEMGQEVTMRCQPILGHNTVFWYRQTMMQGLELLAYFRNRAPLDDSGMPKDRFSAEMPDATLATLKIQPSEPRDSAVYFCASERGPQETQYFGPGTRLLVL.

This clone was seen only once. The rearrangement uses TRBV10-3 and TRBJ2-2; tentative D call: TRBD1 (5 bases). The V end was cut by 8 bases, the J end by 0 bases, with 10 bases between. CDR1 is ENHRY and CDR2 is SYGVKD in the germline V gene. CDR3 length equals 14 residues. This chain's CDR3 is CAIGRGSNTGELFF. CDR3 nucleotides: TGTGCCATCGGTAGGGGTTCGAACACCGGGGAGCTGTTTTTT.

The V call is TRBV5-6, the J call TRBJ2-2; D is unclear. CDR1 is SGHDT, CDR2 YYEEEE, per germline. V gave up 1 base and J gave up 3 bases, with 16 bases separating them. This CDR3 region has 17 residues. The CDR3 coding sequence is TGTGCCAGCAGCTTGTCGGTGGGAACAAGGTACACCGGGGAGCTGTTTTTT. This encodes CASSLSVGTRYTGELFF.

The chain uses TRBV18 and TRBJ1-1; tentative D call: TRBD1 (5 bases). Trimming left V 8 bases short and J 0 bases short, with 10 bases between. Germline CDR1 is KGHSH and CDR2 is LQKENI. This CDR3 is built from 13 residues. This chain's CDR3 is CASKEDMNTEAFF. Here the CDR3 DNA reads TGTGCCAGCAAGGAGGACATGAACACTGAAGCTTTCTTT.

The chain combines TRBV29-1 with TRBJ1-1; no clear D gene. CDR3 length: 11 residues. Germline CDR1 and CDR2: SQVTM and ANQGSEA. V was cut by 4 bases and J by 8 bases, with 11 bases left in between. CDR3 coding DNA: TGCAGCGTTGTGGACGGACGGGAAGCTTTCTTT. This translates into CSVVDGREAFF. Filled out from reference TRBV29-1 and TRBJ1-1, the complete variable domain reads SAVISQKPSRDICQRGTSLTIQCQVDSQVTMMFWYRQQPGQSLTLIATANQGSEATYESGFVIDKFPISRPNLTFSTLTVSNMSPEDSSIYLCSVVDGREAFFGQGTRLTVV.

V and J are TRBV11-2 and TRBJ2-3; perhaps TRBD1 as D (6 bases). The germline V and J ends were trimmed by 1 base and 6 bases, with 11 bases remaining between them. The CDR3 contains 14 residues. Germline loops: CDR1 SGHAT, CDR2 FQNNGV. The CDR3, as DNA: TGTGCCAGCAGCTTAGTAGGCAGGGGTGATACGCAGTATTTT. Residues: CASSLVGRGDTQYF.

This clone has a single count. The chain couples TRBV23-1 to TRBJ2-7; TRBD1 matches 7 bases. TRBV23-1 carries the ORF label, with uncertain function. The V and J ends lost 5 bases and 0 bases, in that order; junction bases with no gene match: 10. The CDR3 sequence is 16 residues long. CDR3 sequence: CASSEAGTDYSYEQYF. The DNA of the CDR3 is TGCGCCAGCAGTGAAGCCGGGACAGACTACTCCTACGAGCAGTACTTC.

V and J are TRBV11-2 and TRBJ2-7; 7 bases are shared with TRBD2. This CDR3 region has 16 residues. V lost 5 bases to trimming and J lost 0 bases; unmatched junction nucleotides: 10. Per germline, CDR1 SGHAT and CDR2 FQNNGV. CDR3 sequence: CASSQKSGANSYEQYF. CDR3 DNA sequence: TGTGCCAGCAGCCAAAAAAGCGGGGCGAACTCCTACGAGCAGTACTTC. Looking up the rest from reference TRBV11-2 and TRBJ2-7 gives the full variable domain: EAGVAQSPRYKIIEKRQSVAFWCNPISGHATLYWYQQILGQGPKLLIQFQNNGVVDDSQLPKDRFSAERLKGVDSTLKIQPAKLEDSAVYLCASSQKSGANSYEQYFGPGTRLTVT.

CDR3 DNA: TGCAGCACATTCACAGATACGCAGTATTTT. This codes for CSTFTDTQYF. This chain uses TRBV20-1 with TRBJ2-3; D is undetermined. The CDR3 loop spans 10 amino acids. Per germline, CDR1 DFQATT and CDR2 SNEGSKA (reference sequence).

The chain recombines TRBV6-5 with TRBJ2-2; 9 bases line up with TRBD1. Germline values: CDR1 MNHEY, CDR2 SVGAGI. V was clipped by 5 bases and J by 7 bases; unmatched bases: 8. This CDR3 has 15 amino acids. The CDR3: CASSRTGERDGELFF. As DNA, the CDR3 is TGTGCCAGCAGTCGGACAGGGGAAAGGGACGGGGAGCTGTTTTTT.

The genes are TRBV5-1 and TRBJ2-7; 7 nucleotides align to TRBD2. V shed 0 bases and J 2 bases; nucleotides not matched to a gene: 2. Germline V gene lookup returns CDR1 SGHRS and CDR2 YFSETQ. The CDR3 is 14 residues long. The CDR3 spells CASSLVLAAYEQYF. The CDR3 DNA follows: TGCGCCAGCAGCTTGGTGCTAGCGGCCTACGAGCAGTACTTC.

The chain employs TRBV18 and TRBJ2-2; 15 bases align to TRBD2. V lost 6 bases, J lost 1 base, and 3 bases stayed unmatched. This CDR3 region has 17 residues. Germline CDR1 KGHSH, CDR2 LQKENI. DNA for the CDR3: TGTGCCAGCTCGCCGGGACTAGCGGGGGGGAACACCGGGGAGCTGTTTTTT. This codes for CASSPGLAGGNTGELFF. Drawing the rest from reference TRBV18 and TRBJ2-2, the complete variable domain is NAGVMQNPRHLVRRRGQEARLRCSPMKGHSHVYWYRQLPEEGLKFMVYLQKENIIDESGMPKERFSAEFPKEGPSILRIQQVVRGDSAAYFCASSPGLAGGNTGELFFGEGSRLTVL.

The chain couples TRBV19 to TRBJ1-1; tentative D call: TRBD1 (6 bases). CDR1 and CDR2 (germline): LNHDA, SQIVND (reference sequence). Trimming removed 1 base at V and 6 bases at J, with 12 bases between. This CDR3 is built from 14 residues. The CDR3 sequence is CASSIGDITAEAFF. The CDR3 region has the DNA TGTGCCAGTAGTATAGGGGACATAACCGCTGAAGCTTTCTTT.

This chain joins TRBV10-2 and TRBJ2-1; no clear D. The germline V gene encodes CDR1 WSHSY and CDR2 SAAADI. The CDR3 has 10 residues. Trimming left V 10 bases short and J 3 bases short, with 4 bases between. For the CDR3, the DNA is TGCGCCACGGGCTACAATGAGCAGTTCTTC. It specifies CATGYNEQFF.

This clone was recorded once. This chain joins TRBV5-1 and TRBJ2-2, with 8 bases fitting TRBD2. The V segment lost 2 bases and the J segment 0 bases; nucleotides outside the gene matches: 6. In germline, CDR1 is SGHRS, CDR2 YFSETQ. This CDR3 comprises 17 residues. The CDR3 region is CASSFSGVSSNTGELFF. In DNA, the CDR3 is TGCGCCAGCAGCTTTAGCGGGGTTTCTTCGAACACCGGGGAGCTGTTTTTT.